This T cell receptor beta chain emerged from a study of cytomegalovirus exposure and HLA in healthy donors. Across the whole study: The roughly 120 validation repertoires used the same platform as the approximately 700 first-cohort repertoires (as reported by a later analysis). Findings and limits, study-wide: Across donors, most TCRs were seen rarely, yet some public ones were widespread. Reports described diagnosis of cytomegalovirus status by the classifier as highly specific and sensitive.

Here immunoSEQ multiplex PCR was the method, and the copy in TCRdb shows in-frame clones only, minus some. The table lists around 140,000 clones, 85% to 95% of them singletons. As concerns this clone: No antigen is known for it.

The donors were members of the roughly 120-subject validation cohort (separate from the approximately 730-subject first cohort). There are 14 residues in the CDR3. Germline V CDR1 and CDR2: MGHDK, SYGVNS. V was clipped by 9 bases and J by 0 bases, with 15 bases between them. This TCR derives from a young man in good health and CMV-seropositive. The chain has TRBV25-1 and TRBJ2-7; TRBD1 might be the D (7 bases). The sample consisted of PBMCs. CDR3 in amino acids: CASAPQGGSYEQYF. In nucleotides, the CDR3 is TGTGCCAGTGCGCCCCAGGGGGGCTCCTACGAGCAGTACTTC.